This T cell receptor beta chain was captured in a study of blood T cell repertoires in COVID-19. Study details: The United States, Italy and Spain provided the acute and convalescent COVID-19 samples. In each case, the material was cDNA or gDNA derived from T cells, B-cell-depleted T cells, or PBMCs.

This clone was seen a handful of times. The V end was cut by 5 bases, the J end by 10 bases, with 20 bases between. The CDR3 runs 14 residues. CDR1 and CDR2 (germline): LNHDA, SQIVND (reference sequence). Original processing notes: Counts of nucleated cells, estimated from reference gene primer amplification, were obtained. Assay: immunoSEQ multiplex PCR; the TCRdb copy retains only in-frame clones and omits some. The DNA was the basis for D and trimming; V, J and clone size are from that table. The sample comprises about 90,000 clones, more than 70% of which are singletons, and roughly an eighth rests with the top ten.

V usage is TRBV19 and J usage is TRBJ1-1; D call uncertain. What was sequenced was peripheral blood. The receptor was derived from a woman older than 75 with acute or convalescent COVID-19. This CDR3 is CASSSRLPRGGAFF. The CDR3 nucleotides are TGTGCCAGTAGTTCCAGGTTGCCCCGGGGTGGAGCTTTCTTT.